This T cell receptor beta chain came from a study of blood T cell repertoires in COVID-19. Study context: Samples taken during acute and convalescent COVID-19 were collected in the United States, Italy and Spain. PBMCs, B-cell-depleted T cells, or T cells provided the cDNA or gDNA that made up the material.

The CDR3 is made up of 18 amino acids. Trimming cost V 2 bases and J 4 bases; bases outside gene matches: 11. Germline CDR1 and CDR2: SGHTA and FQGNSA. The repertoire was sequenced with immunoSEQ multiplex PCR; TCRdb's copy has only in-frame clones and lacks some. The table records around 250,000 clones, roughly 82% of them present only once. This sequence originates from a woman in her forties or fifties who had recovered from COVID-19. Source material: PBMCs or T cells enriched from blood (not recorded which). V gene TRBV7-2 combines with J gene TRBJ2-2; TRBD2 matches at 9 bases. The CDR3 DNA reads as TGTGCCAGCAGCTTAATATTAGCGGGGGCAACAGGCACCGGGGAGCTGTTTTTT. The encoded protein is CASSLILAGATGTGELFF. The variable domain in full, with the rest retrieved from reference TRBV7-2 and TRBJ2-2, is GAGVSQSPSNKVTEKGKDVELRCDPISGHTALYWYRQSLGQGLEFLIYFQGNSAPDKSGLPSDRFSAERTGGSVSTLTIQRTQQEDSAVYLCASSLILAGATGTGELFFGEGSRLTVL.